This T cell receptor (beta chain) was found in a study of blood T cell repertoires in COVID-19. Study context: COVID-19 samples collected from the United States, Italy and Spain covered acute and convalescent phases. PBMCs, B-cell-depleted T cells, or T cells were the source of the cDNA or gDNA that made up the material.

Source study methods: Estimates of nucleated cell counts were drawn from the amplification of reference gene primers. This table comes from immunoSEQ multiplex PCR, and its TCRdb copy is limited to in-frame clones, with some not included. The DNA was the basis for D and trimming; V, J and clone size are from that table. The sample carries 250,000 to 300,000 clones, less than 85% recorded once. Germline V CDR1 and CDR2: LGHDT, YNNKEL (reference sequence). The CDR3 is 17 residues long. A word on this clone: One end of the junction does not line up with germline, which may come from a read error.

This TCR was recovered from a woman between 18 and 29 years old with acute or convalescent COVID-19. Sequencing used peripheral blood. The chain employs TRBV3-1 (or the pseudogene TRBV3-2) and TRBJ2-7; 7 nucleotides agree with TRBD1. The CDR3 here is CASRHDSRGRFTYEQYF. The CDR3 bases are TGTGCCAGCCGCCATGATTCGAGGGGGCGATTTACCTACGAGCAGTACTTC.